This T cell receptor (beta chain) appears in the sequencing data of a study of blood T cell repertoires in COVID-19. The CDR3 loop spans 13 amino acids. V dropped 3 bases and J dropped 5; count of bases not matched to a gene: 4. The germline CDR1 and CDR2 sequences are SGHAT and FQNNGV. Methods used by the authors: Reference gene primer amplification gave nucleated cell count estimates. Profiled with immunoSEQ multiplex PCR; TCRdb holds only in-frame clones, not every one. That table supplies the V and J calls and clone size; D and trimming were determined from the DNA. The sample includes some 200,000 clones, 70% to 90% of them seen just once.

Sequencing input: peripheral blood. The clonotype was recovered from a man aged 35 to 55 with active or convalescent COVID-19. The J gene is TRBJ2-7, the V gene TRBV11-2; 7 nucleotides align to TRBD1. The chain's CDR3 is CASSLTGNHEQYF. The CDR3 DNA reads as TGTGCCAGCAGCTTGACAGGGAACCACGAGCAGTACTTC.